This T cell receptor beta chain was observed in a study of cytomegalovirus exposure and HLA in healthy donors. Overall study results and limits: Likely technical artifact: a cluster of highly shared sequence variants. Versus the 666-donor mean, an Asian-associated ancestry cluster reportedly showed fewer N-insertions in a later analysis.

Primers included in the PCR were 60 Vbeta and 13 Jbeta primers. Only in-frame clones appear in the TCRdb table, and some are missing; sequencing was by immunoSEQ multiplex PCR. The sample includes a few hundred thousand clones, about four fifths of them seen just once. As for this clone: Its specificity is unknown.

Per the germline V gene, CDR1 is SGHNT and CDR2 is YYREEE (reference sequence). There are 15 residues in the CDR3. Trimming at V came to 0 bases and at J to 6 bases, leaving 7 bases not matched to a gene. This clonotype was sampled from a man between 25 and 39 years old in good health and CMV-seronegative. The gene calls are TRBV5-4 and TRBJ2-7; 9 bases agree with TRBD2. The sequenced material came from PBMCs. CDR3 bases: TGTGCCAGCAGCTTGGTGGGGACTAGCTATGCCGAGCAGTACTTC. Translated, it gives CASSLVGTSYAEQYF.